The clone carrying this T cell receptor beta chain has at least ten counts. TCRdb passed the PCR reads through MiXCR, listing each CDR3 protein once. The sample lists approximately 320,000 distinct CDR3 sequences; 24% were seen once. This specimen comes from a study of molecular identifiers for immune sequencing clone quantification. The CDR3 consists of 12 residues. Germline assignment: CDR1 MNHEY and CDR2 SVGEGT. Trimming stripped 6 bases from V and 6 bases from J, with 11 bases between. The sequence derives from a human donor in good health. Some libraries in this study had Jurkat cell RNA spiked in. This sequence joins TRBV6-2 or TRBV6-3 and TRBJ1-1; TRBD1 is a possible D gene (5 bases). The sample taken for sequencing was naive CD8+ T cells from blood, with Jurkat cell RNA spiked in. The subset was: FACS-sorted CD8+CD4-CCR7+CD45RA+ naive T cells. CDR3 sequence (DNA): TGTGCCAGCAGGCCAGCAGGGTCTGAAGCTTTCTTT. This codes for CASRPAGSEAFF.